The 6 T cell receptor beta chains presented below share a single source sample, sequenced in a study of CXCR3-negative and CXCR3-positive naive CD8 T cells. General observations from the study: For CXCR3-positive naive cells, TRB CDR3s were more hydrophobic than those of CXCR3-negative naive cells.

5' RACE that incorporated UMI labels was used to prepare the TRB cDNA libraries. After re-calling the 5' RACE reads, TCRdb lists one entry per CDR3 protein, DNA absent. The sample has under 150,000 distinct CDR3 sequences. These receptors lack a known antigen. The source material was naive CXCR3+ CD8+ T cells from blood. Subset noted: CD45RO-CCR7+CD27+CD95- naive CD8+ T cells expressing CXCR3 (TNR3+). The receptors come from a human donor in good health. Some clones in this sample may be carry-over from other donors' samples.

The CDR3 sequence: CASSWGDPYGYTF. The chain links TRBV12-3 or TRBV12-4 to TRBJ1-2. This CDR3 comprises 13 residues.

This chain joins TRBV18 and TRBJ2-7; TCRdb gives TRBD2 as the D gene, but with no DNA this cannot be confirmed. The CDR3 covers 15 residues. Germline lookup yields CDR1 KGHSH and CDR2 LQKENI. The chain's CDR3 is CASSPPDRPGNEQYF.

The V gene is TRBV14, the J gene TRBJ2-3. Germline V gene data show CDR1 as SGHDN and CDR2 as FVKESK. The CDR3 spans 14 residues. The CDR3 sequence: CASSQDSSPDTQYF. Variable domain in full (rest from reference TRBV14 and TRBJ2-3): EAGVTQFPSHSVIEKGQTVTLRCDPISGHDNLYWYRRVMGKEIKFLLHFVKESKQDESGMPNNRFLAERTGGTYSTLKVQPAELEDSGVYFCASSQDSSPDTQYFGPGTRLTVL.

CDR3 loop: CASSPGLAGDSYEQYF. The chain couples TRBV7-9 to TRBJ2-7; TCRdb indicates TRBD2, and absent DNA this call remains unverified. The CDR3 extends over 16 amino acids. Germline V gene lookup returns CDR1 SEHNR and CDR2 FQNEAQ (reference sequence).

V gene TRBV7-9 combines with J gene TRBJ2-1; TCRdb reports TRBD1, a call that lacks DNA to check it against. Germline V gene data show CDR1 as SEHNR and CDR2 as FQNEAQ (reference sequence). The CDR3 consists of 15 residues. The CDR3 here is CASSLLGDRGNEQFF.

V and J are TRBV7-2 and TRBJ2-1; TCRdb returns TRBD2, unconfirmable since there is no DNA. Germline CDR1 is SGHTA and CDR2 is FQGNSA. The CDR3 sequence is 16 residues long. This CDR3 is CASSWGLAGGGNEQFF.